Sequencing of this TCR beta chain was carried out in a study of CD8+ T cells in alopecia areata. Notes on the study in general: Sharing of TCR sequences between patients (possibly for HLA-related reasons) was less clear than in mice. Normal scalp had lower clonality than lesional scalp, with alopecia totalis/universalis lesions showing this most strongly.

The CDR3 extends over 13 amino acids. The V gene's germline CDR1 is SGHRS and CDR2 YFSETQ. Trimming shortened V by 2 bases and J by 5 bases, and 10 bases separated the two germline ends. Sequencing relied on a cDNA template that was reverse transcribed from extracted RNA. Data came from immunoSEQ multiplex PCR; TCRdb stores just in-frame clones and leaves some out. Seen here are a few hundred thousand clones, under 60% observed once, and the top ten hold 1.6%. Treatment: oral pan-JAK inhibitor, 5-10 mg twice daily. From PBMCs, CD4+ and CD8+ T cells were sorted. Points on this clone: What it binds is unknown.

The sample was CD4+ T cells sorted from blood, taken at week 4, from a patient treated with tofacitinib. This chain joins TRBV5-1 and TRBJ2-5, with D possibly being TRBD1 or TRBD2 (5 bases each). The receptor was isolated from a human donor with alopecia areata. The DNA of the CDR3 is TGCGCCAGCAGCTTTACTAGGGGCGAGACCCAGTACTTC. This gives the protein CASSFTRGETQYF.